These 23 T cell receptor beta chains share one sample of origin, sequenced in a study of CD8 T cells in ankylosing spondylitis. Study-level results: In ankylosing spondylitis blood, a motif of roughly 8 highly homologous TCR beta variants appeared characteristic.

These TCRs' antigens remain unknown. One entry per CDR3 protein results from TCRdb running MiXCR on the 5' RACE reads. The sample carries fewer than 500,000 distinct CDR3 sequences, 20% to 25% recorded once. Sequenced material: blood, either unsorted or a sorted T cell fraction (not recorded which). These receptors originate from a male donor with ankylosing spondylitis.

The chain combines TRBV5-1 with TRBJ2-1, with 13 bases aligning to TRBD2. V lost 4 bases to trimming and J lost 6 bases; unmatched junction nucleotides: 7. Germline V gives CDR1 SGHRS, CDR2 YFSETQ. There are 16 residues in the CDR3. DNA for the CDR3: TGCGCCAGCAGCCCCGGTCGGACTAGCGGGGGCAATGAGCAGTTCTTC. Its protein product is CASSPGRTSGGNEQFF.

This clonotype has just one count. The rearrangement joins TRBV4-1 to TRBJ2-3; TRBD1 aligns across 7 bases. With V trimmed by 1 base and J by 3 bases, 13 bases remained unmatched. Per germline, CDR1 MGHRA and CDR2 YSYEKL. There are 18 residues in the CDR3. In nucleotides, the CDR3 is TGCGCCAGCAGCCAAGTCGCCTTTATACAGGGGTTGACAGATACGCAGTATTTT. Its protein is CASSQVAFIQGLTDTQYF.

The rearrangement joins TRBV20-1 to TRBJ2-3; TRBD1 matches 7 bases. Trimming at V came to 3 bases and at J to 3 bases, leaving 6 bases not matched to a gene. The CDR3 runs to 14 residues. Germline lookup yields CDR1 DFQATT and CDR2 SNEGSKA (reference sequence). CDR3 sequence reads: CSARATGRTDTQYF. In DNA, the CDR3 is TGCAGTGCTAGGGCGACAGGGCGGACAGATACGCAGTATTTT.

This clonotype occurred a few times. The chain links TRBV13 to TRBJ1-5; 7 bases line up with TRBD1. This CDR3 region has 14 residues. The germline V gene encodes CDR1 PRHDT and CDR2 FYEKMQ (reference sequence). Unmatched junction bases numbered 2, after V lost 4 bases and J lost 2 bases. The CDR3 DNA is TGTGCCAGCAGCTATGGACAGGGCAATCAGCCCCAGCATTTT. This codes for CASSYGQGNQPQHF.

CDR3 bases: TGCGCCAGCAGCCCAAATCGAGGGACGGCTTACGAGCAGTACTTC. Amino acids: CASSPNRGTAYEQYF. The gene calls are TRBV5-1 and TRBJ2-7; D is possibly TRBD1 or TRBD2 (5 bases each). The germline CDR1 and CDR2 sequences are SGHRS and YFSETQ. This CDR3 region has 15 residues. V was trimmed by 4 bases and J by 4 bases, leaving 18 bases between them.

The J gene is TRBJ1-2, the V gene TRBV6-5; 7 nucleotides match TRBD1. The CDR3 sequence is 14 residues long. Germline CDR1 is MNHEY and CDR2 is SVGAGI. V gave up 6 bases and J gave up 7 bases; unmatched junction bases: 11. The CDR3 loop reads CASRLGGNRVGYTF. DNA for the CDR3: TGTGCCAGCAGATTAGGGGGCAATCGGGTTGGCTACACCTTC.

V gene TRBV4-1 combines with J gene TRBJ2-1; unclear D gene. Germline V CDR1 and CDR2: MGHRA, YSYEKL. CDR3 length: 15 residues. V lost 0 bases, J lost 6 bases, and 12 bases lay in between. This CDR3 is CASSQDGHNSNEQFF. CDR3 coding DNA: TGCGCCAGCAGCCAAGATGGCCACAATAGCAATGAGCAGTTCTTC.

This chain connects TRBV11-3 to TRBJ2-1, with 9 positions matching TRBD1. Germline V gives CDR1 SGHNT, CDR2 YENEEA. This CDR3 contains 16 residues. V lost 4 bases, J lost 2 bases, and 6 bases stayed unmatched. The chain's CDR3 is CASSSSGQGTYNEQFF. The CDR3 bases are TGTGCCAGCAGCTCGAGTGGACAGGGGACCTACAATGAGCAGTTCTTC. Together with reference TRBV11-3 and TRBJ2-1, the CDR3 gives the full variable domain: EAGVVQSPRYKIIEKKQPVAFWCNPISGHNTLYWYLQNLGQGPELLIRYENEEAVDDSQLPKDRFSAERLKGVDSTLKIQPAELGDSAVYLCASSSSGQGTYNEQFFGPGTRLTVL.

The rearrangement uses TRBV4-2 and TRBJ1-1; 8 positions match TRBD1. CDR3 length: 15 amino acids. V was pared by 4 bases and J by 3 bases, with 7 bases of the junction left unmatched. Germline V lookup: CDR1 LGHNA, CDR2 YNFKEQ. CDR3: CASSPRTGTHTEAFF. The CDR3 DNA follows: TGTGCCAGCAGCCCGAGGACAGGGACGCACACTGAAGCTTTCTTT.

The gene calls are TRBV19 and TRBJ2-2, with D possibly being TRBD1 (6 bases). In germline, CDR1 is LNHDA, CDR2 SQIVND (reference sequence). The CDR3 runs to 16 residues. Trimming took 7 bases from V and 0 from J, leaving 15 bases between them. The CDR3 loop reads CASTTGQTTNTGELFF. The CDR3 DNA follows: TGTGCCAGTACCACCGGACAGACCACGAACACCGGGGAGCTGTTTTTT.

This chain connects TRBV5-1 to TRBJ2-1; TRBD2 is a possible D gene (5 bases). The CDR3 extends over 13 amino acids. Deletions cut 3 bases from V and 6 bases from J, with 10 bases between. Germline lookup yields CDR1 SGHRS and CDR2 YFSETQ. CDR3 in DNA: TGCGCCAGCAGCTCGGGTGCGGGCAATGAGCAGTTCTTC. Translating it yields CASSSGAGNEQFF.

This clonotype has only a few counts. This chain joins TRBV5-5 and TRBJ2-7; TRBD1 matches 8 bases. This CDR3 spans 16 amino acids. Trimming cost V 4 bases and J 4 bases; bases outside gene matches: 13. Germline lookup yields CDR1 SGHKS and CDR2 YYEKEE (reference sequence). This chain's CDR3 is CASSRDSGTGVYEQYF. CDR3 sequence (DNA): TGTGCCAGCAGCCGAGATTCCGGGACAGGAGTATACGAGCAGTACTTC.

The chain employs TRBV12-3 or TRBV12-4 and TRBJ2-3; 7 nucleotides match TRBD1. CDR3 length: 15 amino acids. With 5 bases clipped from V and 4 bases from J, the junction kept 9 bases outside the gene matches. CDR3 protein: CASSKTGYRADTQYF. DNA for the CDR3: TGTGCCAGCAGTAAGACAGGGTATCGGGCAGATACGCAGTATTTT.

The CDR3 here is CASTRGDLDTQYF. Written as DNA, the CDR3 is TGCGCCAGCACCCGGGGGGATCTGGATACGCAGTATTTT. This rearrangement joins TRBV5-1 to TRBJ2-3; 7 positions agree with TRBD2. Germline CDR1 reads SGHRS; CDR2 reads YFSETQ. There are 13 residues in the CDR3. The V segment lost 6 bases and the J segment 6 bases; nucleotides outside the gene matches: 7.

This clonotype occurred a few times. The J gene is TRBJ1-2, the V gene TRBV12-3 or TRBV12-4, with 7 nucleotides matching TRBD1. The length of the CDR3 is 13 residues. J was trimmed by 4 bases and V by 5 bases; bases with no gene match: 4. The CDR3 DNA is TGTGCCAGCAGTCACGGGACAGCCTATGGCTACACCTTC. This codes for CASSHGTAYGYTF.

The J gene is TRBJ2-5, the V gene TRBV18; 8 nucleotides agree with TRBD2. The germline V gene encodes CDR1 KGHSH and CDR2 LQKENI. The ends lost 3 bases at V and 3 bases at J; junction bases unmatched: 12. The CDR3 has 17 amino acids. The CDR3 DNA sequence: TGTGCCAGCTCACCCTACGCGGGACTAGTGGGGGAAGAGACCCAGTACTTC. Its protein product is CASSPYAGLVGEETQYF.

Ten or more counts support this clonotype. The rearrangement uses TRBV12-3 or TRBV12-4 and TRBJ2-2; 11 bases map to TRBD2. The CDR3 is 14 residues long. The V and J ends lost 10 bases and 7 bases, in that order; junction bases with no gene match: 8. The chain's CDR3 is CAITSGSPNGELFF. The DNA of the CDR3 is TGTGCCATTACTAGCGGGAGTCCGAACGGGGAGCTGTTTTTT.

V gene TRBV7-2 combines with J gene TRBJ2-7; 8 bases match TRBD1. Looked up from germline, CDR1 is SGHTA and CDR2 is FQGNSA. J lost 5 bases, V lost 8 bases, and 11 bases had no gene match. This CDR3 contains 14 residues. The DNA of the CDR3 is TGTGCCAGCCTACAGGACAGGGTCGGAAACGAGCAGTACTTC. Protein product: CASLQDRVGNEQYF.

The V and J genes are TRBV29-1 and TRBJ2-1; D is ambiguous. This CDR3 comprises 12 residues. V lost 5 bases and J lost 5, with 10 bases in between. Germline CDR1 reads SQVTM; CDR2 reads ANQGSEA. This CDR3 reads CSVRAANNEQFF. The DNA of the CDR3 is TGCAGCGTTAGGGCAGCCAACAATGAGCAGTTCTTC.

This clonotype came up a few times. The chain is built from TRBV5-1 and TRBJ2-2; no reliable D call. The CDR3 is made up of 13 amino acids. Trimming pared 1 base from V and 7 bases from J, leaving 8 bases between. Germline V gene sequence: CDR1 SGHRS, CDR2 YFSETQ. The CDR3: CASSLWIVGELFF. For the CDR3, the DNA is TGCGCCAGCAGCTTGTGGATCGTCGGGGAGCTGTTTTTT.

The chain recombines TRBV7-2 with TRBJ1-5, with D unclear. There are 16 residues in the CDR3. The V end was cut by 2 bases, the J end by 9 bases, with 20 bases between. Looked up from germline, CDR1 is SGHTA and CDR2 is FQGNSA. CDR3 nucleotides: TGTGCCAGCAGCTTATTAGTGGGCGCTGATATCGCGCCCCAGCATTTT. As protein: CASSLLVGADIAPQHF.

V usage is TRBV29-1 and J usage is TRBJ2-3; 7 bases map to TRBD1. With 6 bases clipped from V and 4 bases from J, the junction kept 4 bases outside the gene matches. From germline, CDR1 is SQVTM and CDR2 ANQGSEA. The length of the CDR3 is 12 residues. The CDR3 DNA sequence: TGCAGCGTAGGGGACAGCTCAGATACGCAGTATTTT. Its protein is CSVGDSSDTQYF.

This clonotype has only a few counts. The CDR3 loop is CASRPTSGRRNEQFF. CDR3 DNA: TGTGCCAGCAGACCGACTAGCGGGAGGCGCAATGAGCAGTTCTTC. The chain joins TRBV12-3 or TRBV12-4 to TRBJ2-1, with 13 bases matching TRBD2. Germline trimming cut 6 bases from V and 6 bases from J; bases unmatched to any gene: 5. This CDR3 is built from 15 residues.